The 25 T cell receptor beta chains in this list originate from one sample, sequenced in a study of cytomegalovirus exposure and HLA in healthy donors. This PCR relied on a set of 60 Vbeta primers and 13 Jbeta primers. Produced via immunoSEQ multiplex PCR; TCRdb's table is partial and in-frame only. The sample contains 180,000 or so clones, about four fifths of which appear only once. Material: PBMCs. The receptors come from a female donor in good health and CMV-seronegative.

This chain links TRBV6-6 with TRBJ1-2, with D possibly TRBD1 on 5 matching bases. This CDR3 comprises 13 residues. The ends were cut back, 10 bases at V and 2 bases at J, with 14 bases in the middle. Germline V gene data show CDR1 as MNHNY and CDR2 as SVGAGI (reference sequence). The CDR3 here is CATNRQGNYGYTF. CDR3 nucleotide sequence: TGTGCCACCAACCGTCAGGGAAACTATGGCTACACCTTC.

The V and J genes are TRBV27 and TRBJ1-2; the match to TRBD1 covers 10 bases. Per the germline V gene, CDR1 is MNHEY and CDR2 is SMNVEV (reference sequence). The CDR3 sequence is 16 residues long. The trim removed 5 bases at V and 4 bases at J, leaving 10 bases unmatched. The CDR3 DNA sequence: TGTGCCAGCAGTGCGCGGACAGGGGGAAAGACCTATGGCTACACCTTC. Its protein product is CASSARTGGKTYGYTF.

The table lists this clone with a count of one. The J gene is TRBJ1-4, the V gene TRBV6-1; 8 positions agree with TRBD1. CDR1 MNHNS and CDR2 SASEGT come from the germline V gene. The J segment lost 7 bases and the V segment lost 3 bases, leaving 7 bases of the junction unmatched. This CDR3 has 15 residues. CDR3 sequence: CASSEATGVSEKLFF. CDR3 in DNA: TGTGCCAGCAGTGAGGCGACAGGGGTCTCTGAAAAACTGTTTTTT.

CDR3 DNA sequence: TGTGCCAGCAGCGTAGCTACCGGAGCAAACACCATATATTTT. Translating gives CASSVATGANTIYF. The rearrangement links TRBV9 to TRBJ1-3; no definite D call. In germline, CDR1 is SGDLS, CDR2 YYNGEE. V lost 0 bases and J 6 bases, leaving 10 bases between the germline ends. This CDR3 has 14 residues.

This clone is a singleton in its sample. The CDR3 here is CASSLEASYEQYF. In nucleotides, the CDR3 is TGTGCCAGCAGCTTAGAAGCCTCCTACGAGCAGTACTTC. The chain recombines TRBV13 with TRBJ2-7; unclear D gene. CDR1 and CDR2 (germline): PRHDT, FYEKMQ (reference sequence). The ends were cut back, 1 base at V and 0 bases at J, with 4 bases in the middle. CDR3 length equals 13 residues.

The chain links TRBV6-6 to TRBJ1-1, with a weak D call TRBD1 (5 bases). This CDR3 contains 15 residues. Trimming stripped 7 bases from V and 1 base from J, with 16 bases between. Germline CDR1 MNHNY, CDR2 SVGAGI (reference sequence). The CDR3 DNA follows: TGTGCCAGCACAAATAGCGGGGGAGGGAACACTGAAGCTTTCTTT. The encoded protein is CASTNSGGGNTEAFF.

The gene calls are TRBV6-1 and TRBJ1-1; D gene uncertain. The CDR3 contains 15 residues. Per germline, CDR1 MNHNS and CDR2 SASEGT. The V gene lost 3 bases and the J gene lost 0 bases, with 11 bases spanning the gap. This CDR3 is CASSEGSLLNTEAFF. CDR3 DNA: TGTGCCAGCAGTGAGGGCAGTCTTCTGAACACTGAAGCTTTCTTT.

The CDR3 DNA reads as TGTGCCAGTGTACAGGGGGAGACCCAGTACTTC. This translates into CASVQGETQYF. This chain links TRBV19 with TRBJ2-5, with 7 bases matching TRBD1. After removal of 8 bases from V and 5 bases from J, the junction contained 2 bases not matched to a gene. CDR1 and CDR2 (germline): LNHDA, SQIVND (reference sequence). The CDR3 runs to 11 residues.

This clone showed up just a few times. J is TRBJ1-1 and V is TRBV28; 7 nucleotides line up with TRBD1. Trimming cost V 4 bases and J 8 bases; bases outside gene matches: 10. CDR3 length equals 14 residues. Germline CDR1 and CDR2: MDHEN and SYDVKM. The CDR3 sequence is CASSSPGGSREAFF. In nucleotides, the CDR3 is TGTGCCAGCAGTTCGCCAGGGGGATCTAGGGAAGCTTTCTTT.

V and J are TRBV5-1 and TRBJ1-2; TRBD1 aligns across 11 bases. After removal of 4 bases from V and 7 bases from J, the junction contained 6 bases not matched to a gene. The CDR3 runs 14 residues. CDR1 SGHRS and CDR2 YFSETQ come from the germline V gene. The CDR3 sequence: CASSQRGQGAGYTF. CDR3 DNA: TGCGCCAGCAGCCAACGCGGACAGGGGGCTGGCTACACCTTC.

V usage is TRBV2 and J usage is TRBJ2-7; D gene ambiguous. CDR1 and CDR2 from the germline V gene are SNHLY and FYNNEI. This CDR3 is 14 amino acids long. V dropped 7 bases and J dropped 3 bases, with 16 bases sitting between them. The CDR3 reads CASTVMVAVYEQYF. The CDR3 nucleotides are TGTGCCAGCACCGTAATGGTGGCCGTCTACGAGCAGTACTTC. Combining the CDR3 with reference TRBV2 and TRBJ2-7 gives the whole variable domain EPEVTQTPSHQVTQMGQEVILRCVPISNHLYFYWYRQILGQKVEFLVSFYNNEISEKSEIFDDQFSVERPDGSNFTLKIRSTKLEDSAMYFCASTVMVAVYEQYFGPGTRLTVT.

This chain connects TRBV15 to TRBJ1-4; TRBD1 aligns across 9 bases. V lost 5 bases to trimming and J lost 8 bases; unmatched junction nucleotides: 6. CDR3 size: 14 residues. Germline lookup yields CDR1 LNHNV and CDR2 YYDKDF (reference sequence). CDR3 in amino acids: CATSPGQGREKLFF. CDR3 DNA: TGTGCCACCAGCCCGGGACAGGGACGAGAAAAACTGTTTTTT.

V gene TRBV27 combines with J gene TRBJ2-7, with 16 bases that match TRBD2. Germline V gene sequence: CDR1 MNHEY, CDR2 SMNVEV (reference sequence). This CDR3 is built from 15 residues. V dropped 5 bases and J dropped 7; count of bases not matched to a gene: 5. The CDR3 DNA follows: TGTGCCAGCAGTCCCGGGACTAGCGGGAGGGAAGAGCAGTACTTC. This codes for CASSPGTSGREEQYF.

The chain combines TRBV19 with TRBJ2-7, with 7 bases aligning to TRBD2. CDR3 length: 16 amino acids. CDR1 is LNHDA, CDR2 SQIVND, per germline (reference sequence). The trim removed 5 bases at V and 5 bases at J, leaving 15 bases unmatched. The CDR3 is CASSPSGVGAIDEQYF. The CDR3 DNA is TGTGCCAGTAGTCCAAGCGGGGTAGGGGCAATCGACGAGCAGTACTTC.

The chain couples TRBV9 to TRBJ1-1; 9 nucleotides agree with TRBD1. Germline assignment: CDR1 SGDLS and CDR2 YYNGEE. CDR3 length equals 14 residues. V lost 4 bases to trimming and J lost 4 bases; unmatched junction nucleotides: 5. The CDR3 DNA reads as TGTGCCAGCAGCAGGGGACAGGGAATCACTGAAGCTTTCTTT. Amino acid sequence: CASSRGQGITEAFF.

The chain employs TRBV5-1 and TRBJ2-6; 7 bases fit TRBD2. CDR1 SGHRS and CDR2 YFSETQ come from the germline V gene. With V trimmed by 4 bases and J by 0 bases, 13 bases remained unmatched. The CDR3 runs 19 residues. The CDR3: CASSPLSGGVSSGANVLTF. The CDR3 region has the DNA TGCGCCAGCAGCCCCCTAAGTGGGGGGGTAAGCTCTGGGGCCAACGTCCTGACTTTC.

This clone was recorded a few times. The rearrangement links TRBV10-3 to TRBJ2-1, with 8 bases lining up with TRBD2. Germline CDR1 is ENHRY and CDR2 is SYGVKD. CDR3 length equals 18 residues. The J segment lost 3 bases and the V segment lost 2 bases, leaving 12 bases of the junction unmatched. In nucleotides, the CDR3 is TGTGCCATCAGTGAGGGAGGGGTCCTCGGGGGGGGCTACAATGAGCAGTTCTTC. This translates into CAISEGGVLGGGYNEQFF.

The CDR3 region has the DNA TGTGCCAGCAGCCGGGGGGCGGGGGAAGAGCAGTTCTTC. Protein product: CASSRGAGEEQFF. The chain carries TRBV7-9 and TRBJ2-1, with D perhaps TRBD2 (7 bases). Per germline, CDR1 SEHNR and CDR2 FQNEAQ (reference sequence). The CDR3 sequence is 13 residues long. V shed 5 bases and J shed 10 bases, with 15 bases lying between them.

V and J are TRBV7-2 and TRBJ2-3, with D possibly matching TRBD1 (6 bases). Germline CDR1 SGHTA, CDR2 FQGNSA. V was shortened by 3 bases and J by 2 bases, with 12 bases between the two germline ends. The CDR3 runs to 15 residues. In DNA, the CDR3 is TGTGCCAGCAGCTTTAGGGGGTGGTTCACAGATACGCAGTATTTT. Amino acids: CASSFRGWFTDTQYF.

The chain recombines TRBV29-1 with TRBJ2-7; TRBD1 is a possible D gene (5 bases). V was trimmed by 8 bases and J by 3 bases, leaving 14 bases between them. This CDR3 comprises 12 residues. CDR1 is SQVTM and CDR2 is ANQGSEA in the germline V gene. This CDR3 reads CSPAGIVYEQYF. The DNA of the CDR3 is TGCAGCCCTGCAGGGATCGTCTACGAGCAGTACTTC.

This clone turned up a few times. The V and J genes are TRBV30 and TRBJ1-2; 7 positions match TRBD1. V dropped 4 bases and J dropped 1; count of bases not matched to a gene: 6. CDR3 length equals 14 residues. Germline V gene lookup returns CDR1 GTSNPN and CDR2 SVGIG (reference sequence). The DNA for the CDR3 is TGTGCCTGGACCCCCAACAGGGGTAACTATGGCTACACCTTC. This translates into CAWTPNRGNYGYTF.

The chain is built from TRBV12-5 and TRBJ2-7, with D perhaps matching TRBD2 (5 bases). In germline, CDR1 is LGHNT, CDR2 FRNRAP. There are 13 residues in the CDR3. Trimming pared 2 bases from V and 4 bases from J, leaving 9 bases between. In nucleotides, the CDR3 is TGTGCTAGTGGTTTGCCAACTAGTTACGAGCAGTACTTC. Protein: CASGLPTSYEQYF.

CDR3 region: CATKRQGANTGELFF. Written as DNA, the CDR3 is TGTGCCACCAAACGACAGGGCGCGAACACCGGGGAGCTGTTTTTT. V and J are TRBV6-5 and TRBJ2-2, with TRBD1 identical over 7 bases. The CDR3 has 15 residues. V gave up 10 bases and J gave up 0 bases; unmatched junction bases: 8. Germline V lookup: CDR1 MNHEY, CDR2 SVGAGI.

This chain uses TRBV4-2 with TRBJ2-7; 7 nucleotides line up with TRBD2. The CDR3 has 16 residues. The V and J ends lost 2 bases and 0 bases, in that order; junction bases with no gene match: 7. Germline lookup yields CDR1 LGHNA and CDR2 YNFKEQ. The CDR3 is CASSQPGTTLSYEQYF. The CDR3 nucleotides are TGTGCCAGCAGCCAACCCGGGACTACCCTCTCCTACGAGCAGTACTTC.

This chain connects TRBV7-2 to TRBJ2-7, with 7 bases matching TRBD1. The V gene end was trimmed by 5 bases and the J gene end by 3 bases; junction bases not matched to a gene: 10. CDR1 is SGHTA and CDR2 is FQGNSA in the germline V gene. This CDR3 comprises 15 residues. This CDR3 reads CASSPAGTAVYEQYF. CDR3 in DNA: TGTGCCAGCAGCCCGGCCGGGACAGCTGTCTACGAGCAGTACTTC.